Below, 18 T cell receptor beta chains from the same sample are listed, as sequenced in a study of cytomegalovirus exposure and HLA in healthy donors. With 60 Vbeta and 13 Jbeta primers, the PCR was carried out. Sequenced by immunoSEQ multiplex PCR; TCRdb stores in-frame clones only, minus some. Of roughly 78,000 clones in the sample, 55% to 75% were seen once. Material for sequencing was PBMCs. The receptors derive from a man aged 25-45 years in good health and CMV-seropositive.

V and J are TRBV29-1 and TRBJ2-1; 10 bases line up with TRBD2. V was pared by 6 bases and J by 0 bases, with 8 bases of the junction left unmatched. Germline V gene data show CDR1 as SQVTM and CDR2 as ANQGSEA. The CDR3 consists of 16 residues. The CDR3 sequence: CSVTGLAESSYNEQFF. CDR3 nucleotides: TGCAGCGTCACTGGACTAGCGGAGAGCTCCTACAATGAGCAGTTCTTC.

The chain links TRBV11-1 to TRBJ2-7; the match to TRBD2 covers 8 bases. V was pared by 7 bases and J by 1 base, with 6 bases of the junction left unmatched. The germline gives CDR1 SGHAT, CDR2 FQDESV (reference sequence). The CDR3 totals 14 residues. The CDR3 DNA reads TGTGCCAGCAAAGAACGGGGGGGATCCTACGAGCAGTACTTC. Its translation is CASKERGGSYEQYF. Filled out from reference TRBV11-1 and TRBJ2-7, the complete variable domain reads EAEVAQSPRYKITEKSQAVAFWCDPISGHATLYWYRQILGQGPELLVQFQDESVVDDSQLPKDRFSAERLKGVDSTLKIQPAELGDSAMYLCASKERGGSYEQYFGPGTRLTVT.

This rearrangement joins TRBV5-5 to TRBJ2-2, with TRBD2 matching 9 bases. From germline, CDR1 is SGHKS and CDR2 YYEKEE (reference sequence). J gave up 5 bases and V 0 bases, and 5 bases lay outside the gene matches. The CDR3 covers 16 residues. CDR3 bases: TGTGCCAGCAGCTTGGCGGCGGGGGGGCCTACCGGGGAGCTGTTTTTT. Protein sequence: CASSLAAGGPTGELFF.

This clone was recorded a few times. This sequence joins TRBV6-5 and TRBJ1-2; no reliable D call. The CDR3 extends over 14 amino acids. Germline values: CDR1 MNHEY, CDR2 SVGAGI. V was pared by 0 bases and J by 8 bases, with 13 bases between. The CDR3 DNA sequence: TGTGCCAGCAGTTACTCGGAGGCAGGAGCAGGCTACACCTTC. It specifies CASSYSEAGAGYTF.

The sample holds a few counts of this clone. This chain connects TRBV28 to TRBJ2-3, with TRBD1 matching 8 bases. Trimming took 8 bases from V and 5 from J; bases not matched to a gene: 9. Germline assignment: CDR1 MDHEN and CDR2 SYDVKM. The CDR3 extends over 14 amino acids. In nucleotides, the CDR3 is TGTGCCAGCTCTCCAGGGGGCATCAGAGATACGCAGTATTTT. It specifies CASSPGGIRDTQYF.

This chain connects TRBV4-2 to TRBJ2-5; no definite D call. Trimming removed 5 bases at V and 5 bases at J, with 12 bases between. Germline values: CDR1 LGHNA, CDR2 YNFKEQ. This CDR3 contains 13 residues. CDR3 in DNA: TGTGCCAGCAGCGACACCTTACCGGAGACCCAGTACTTC. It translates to CASSDTLPETQYF.

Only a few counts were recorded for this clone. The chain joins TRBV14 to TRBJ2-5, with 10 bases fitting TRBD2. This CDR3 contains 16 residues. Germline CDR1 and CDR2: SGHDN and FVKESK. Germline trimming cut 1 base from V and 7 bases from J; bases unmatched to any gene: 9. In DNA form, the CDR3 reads TGTGCCAGCAGCCAAGTACTAGCGGGGAGCCTAGGGACCCAGTACTTC. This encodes CASSQVLAGSLGTQYF.

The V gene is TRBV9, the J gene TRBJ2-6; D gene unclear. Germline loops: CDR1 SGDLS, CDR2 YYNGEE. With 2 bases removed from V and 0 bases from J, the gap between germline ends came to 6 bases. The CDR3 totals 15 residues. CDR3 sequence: CASSVHSSGANVLTF. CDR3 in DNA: TGTGCCAGCAGCGTTCACAGCTCTGGGGCCAACGTCCTGACTTTC.

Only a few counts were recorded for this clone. The CDR3 nucleotides are TGTGCCAGTAGCATCGACAGGGAGTGGTTCGGCTACACCTTC. Translating it yields CASSIDREWFGYTF. V usage is TRBV19 and J usage is TRBJ1-2, with 7 bases fitting TRBD1. The CDR3 runs 14 residues. CDR1 and CDR2 (germline): LNHDA, SQIVND (reference sequence). The trim removed 6 bases at V and 8 bases at J, leaving 12 bases unmatched. Full variable domain (outside the CDR3, taken from reference TRBV19 and TRBJ1-2): DGGITQSPKYLFRKEGQNVTLSCEQNLNHDAMYWYRQDPGQGLRLIYYSQIVNDFQKGDIAEGYSVSREKKESFPLTVTSAQKNPTAFYLCASSIDREWFGYTFGSGTRLTVV.

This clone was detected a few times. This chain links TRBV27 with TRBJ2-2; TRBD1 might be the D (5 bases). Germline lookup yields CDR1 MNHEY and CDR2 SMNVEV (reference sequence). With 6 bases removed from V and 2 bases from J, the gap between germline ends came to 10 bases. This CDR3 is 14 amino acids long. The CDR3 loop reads CASRFQGNTGELFF. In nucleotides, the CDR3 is TGTGCCAGCAGGTTTCAGGGAAACACCGGGGAGCTGTTTTTT.

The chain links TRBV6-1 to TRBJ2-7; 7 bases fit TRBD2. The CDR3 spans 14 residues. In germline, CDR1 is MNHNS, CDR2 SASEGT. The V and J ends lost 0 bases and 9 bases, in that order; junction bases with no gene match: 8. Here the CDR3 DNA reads TGTGCCAGCAGTGAAGCGGGAGGGTCCGAAGGGCAGTACTTC. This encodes CASSEAGGSEGQYF.

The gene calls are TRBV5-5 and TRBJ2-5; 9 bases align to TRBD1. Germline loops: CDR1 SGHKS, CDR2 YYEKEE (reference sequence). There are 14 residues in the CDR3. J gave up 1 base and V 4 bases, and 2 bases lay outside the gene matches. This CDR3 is CASSPGQGQETQYF. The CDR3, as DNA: TGTGCCAGCAGCCCGGGACAGGGCCAAGAGACCCAGTACTTC. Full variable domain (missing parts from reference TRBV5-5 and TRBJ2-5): DAGVTQSPTHLIKTRGQQVTLRCSPISGHKSVSWYQQVLGQGPQFIFQYYEKEERGRGNFPDRFSARQFPNYSSELNVNALLLGDSALYLCASSPGQGQETQYFGPGTRLLVL.

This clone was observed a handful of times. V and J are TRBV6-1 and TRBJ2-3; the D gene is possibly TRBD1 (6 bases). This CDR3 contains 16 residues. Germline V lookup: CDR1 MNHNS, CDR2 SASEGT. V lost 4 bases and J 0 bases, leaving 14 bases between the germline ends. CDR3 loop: CASSAVWGPSTDTQYF. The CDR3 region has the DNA TGTGCCAGCAGTGCCGTTTGGGGGCCAAGCACAGATACGCAGTATTTT.

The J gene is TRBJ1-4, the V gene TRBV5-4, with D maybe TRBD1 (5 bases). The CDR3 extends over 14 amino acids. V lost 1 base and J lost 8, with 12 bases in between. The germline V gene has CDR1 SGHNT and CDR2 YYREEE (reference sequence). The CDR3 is CASSLNTGREKLFF. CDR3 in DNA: TGTGCCAGCAGCTTGAATACAGGACGAGAAAAACTGTTTTTT. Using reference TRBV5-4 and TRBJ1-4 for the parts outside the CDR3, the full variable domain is ETGVTQSPTHLIKTRGQQVTLRCSSQSGHNTVSWYQQALGQGPQFIFQYYREEENGRGNFPPRFSGLQFPNYSSELNVNALELDDSALYLCASSLNTGREKLFFGSGTQLSVL.

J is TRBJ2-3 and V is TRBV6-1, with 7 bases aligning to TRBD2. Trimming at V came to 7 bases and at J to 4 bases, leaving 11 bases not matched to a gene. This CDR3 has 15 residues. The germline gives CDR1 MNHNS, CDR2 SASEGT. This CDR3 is CASNIISGPADTQYF. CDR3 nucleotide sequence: TGTGCCAGCAATATCATTAGCGGGCCCGCAGATACGCAGTATTTT.

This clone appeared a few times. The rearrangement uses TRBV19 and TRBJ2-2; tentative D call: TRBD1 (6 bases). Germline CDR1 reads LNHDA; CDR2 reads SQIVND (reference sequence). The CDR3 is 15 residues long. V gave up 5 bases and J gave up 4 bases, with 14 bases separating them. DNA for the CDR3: TGTGCCAGTAGTGGCTCGCAGGGGAGCACCGGGGAGCTGTTTTTT. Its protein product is CASSGSQGSTGELFF.

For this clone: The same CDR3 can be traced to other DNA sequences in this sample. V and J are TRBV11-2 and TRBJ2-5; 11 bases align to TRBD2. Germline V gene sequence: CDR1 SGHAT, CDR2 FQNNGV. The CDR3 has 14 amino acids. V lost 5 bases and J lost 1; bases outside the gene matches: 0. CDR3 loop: CASSLAGGQETQYF. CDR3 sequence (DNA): TGTGCCAGCAGCCTAGCGGGGGGCCAAGAGACCCAGTACTTC. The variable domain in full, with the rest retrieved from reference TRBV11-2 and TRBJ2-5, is EAGVAQSPRYKIIEKRQSVAFWCNPISGHATLYWYQQILGQGPKLLIQFQNNGVVDDSQLPKDRFSAERLKGVDSTLKIQPAKLEDSAVYLCASSLAGGQETQYFGPGTRLLVL.

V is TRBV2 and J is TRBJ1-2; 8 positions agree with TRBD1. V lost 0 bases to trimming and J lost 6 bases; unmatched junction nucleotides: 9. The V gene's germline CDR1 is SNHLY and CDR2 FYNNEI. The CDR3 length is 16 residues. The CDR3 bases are TGTGCCAGCAGTGAAGCGTGGGCAGGGGGCGGTAATGGCTACACCTTC. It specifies CASSEAWAGGGNGYTF.